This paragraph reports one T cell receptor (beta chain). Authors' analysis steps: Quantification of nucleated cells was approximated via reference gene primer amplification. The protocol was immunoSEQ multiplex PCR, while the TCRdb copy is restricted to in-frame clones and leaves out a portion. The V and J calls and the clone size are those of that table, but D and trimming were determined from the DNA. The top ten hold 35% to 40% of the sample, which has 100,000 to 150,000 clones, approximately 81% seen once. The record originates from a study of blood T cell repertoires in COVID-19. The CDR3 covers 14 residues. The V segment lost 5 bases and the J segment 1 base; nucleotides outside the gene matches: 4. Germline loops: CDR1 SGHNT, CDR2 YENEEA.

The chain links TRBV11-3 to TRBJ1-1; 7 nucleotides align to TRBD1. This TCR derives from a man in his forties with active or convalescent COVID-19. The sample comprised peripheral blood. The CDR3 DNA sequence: TGTGCCAGCAGCCCCGACAGGGCGAACACTGAAGCTTTCTTT. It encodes CASSPDRANTEAFF.